The entry below describes one TCR beta chain. Its antigen remains unidentified. The record originates from a study of chemoradiotherapy in HPV16-positive cancers. The study's findings and limits: Functional assays defining HPV-specific T cells used only a couple of HPV16-positive patients.

The data were produced by immunoSEQ multiplex PCR, yet TCRdb's version contains in-frame clones alone and is incomplete. In the table there are 1,500 to 2,000 clones, roughly 79% of which are singletons. Over chemoradiotherapy, repertoires were sampled more than once. The J segment lost 2 bases and the V segment lost 5 bases, leaving 5 bases of the junction unmatched. In germline, CDR1 is MGHRA, CDR2 YSYEKL. The CDR3 is 15 amino acids. The source was tumor tissue, collected from a patient who underwent chemoradiotherapy. V gene TRBV4-1 combines with J gene TRBJ2-2, with TRBD1 matching 7 bases. This TCR was recovered from a human donor with HPV-associated anogenital cancer. The CDR3 nucleotides read TGCGCCAGCAGCGGGGGACAGTTTAACACCGGGGAGCTGTTTTTT. Its translation is CASSGGQFNTGELFF.